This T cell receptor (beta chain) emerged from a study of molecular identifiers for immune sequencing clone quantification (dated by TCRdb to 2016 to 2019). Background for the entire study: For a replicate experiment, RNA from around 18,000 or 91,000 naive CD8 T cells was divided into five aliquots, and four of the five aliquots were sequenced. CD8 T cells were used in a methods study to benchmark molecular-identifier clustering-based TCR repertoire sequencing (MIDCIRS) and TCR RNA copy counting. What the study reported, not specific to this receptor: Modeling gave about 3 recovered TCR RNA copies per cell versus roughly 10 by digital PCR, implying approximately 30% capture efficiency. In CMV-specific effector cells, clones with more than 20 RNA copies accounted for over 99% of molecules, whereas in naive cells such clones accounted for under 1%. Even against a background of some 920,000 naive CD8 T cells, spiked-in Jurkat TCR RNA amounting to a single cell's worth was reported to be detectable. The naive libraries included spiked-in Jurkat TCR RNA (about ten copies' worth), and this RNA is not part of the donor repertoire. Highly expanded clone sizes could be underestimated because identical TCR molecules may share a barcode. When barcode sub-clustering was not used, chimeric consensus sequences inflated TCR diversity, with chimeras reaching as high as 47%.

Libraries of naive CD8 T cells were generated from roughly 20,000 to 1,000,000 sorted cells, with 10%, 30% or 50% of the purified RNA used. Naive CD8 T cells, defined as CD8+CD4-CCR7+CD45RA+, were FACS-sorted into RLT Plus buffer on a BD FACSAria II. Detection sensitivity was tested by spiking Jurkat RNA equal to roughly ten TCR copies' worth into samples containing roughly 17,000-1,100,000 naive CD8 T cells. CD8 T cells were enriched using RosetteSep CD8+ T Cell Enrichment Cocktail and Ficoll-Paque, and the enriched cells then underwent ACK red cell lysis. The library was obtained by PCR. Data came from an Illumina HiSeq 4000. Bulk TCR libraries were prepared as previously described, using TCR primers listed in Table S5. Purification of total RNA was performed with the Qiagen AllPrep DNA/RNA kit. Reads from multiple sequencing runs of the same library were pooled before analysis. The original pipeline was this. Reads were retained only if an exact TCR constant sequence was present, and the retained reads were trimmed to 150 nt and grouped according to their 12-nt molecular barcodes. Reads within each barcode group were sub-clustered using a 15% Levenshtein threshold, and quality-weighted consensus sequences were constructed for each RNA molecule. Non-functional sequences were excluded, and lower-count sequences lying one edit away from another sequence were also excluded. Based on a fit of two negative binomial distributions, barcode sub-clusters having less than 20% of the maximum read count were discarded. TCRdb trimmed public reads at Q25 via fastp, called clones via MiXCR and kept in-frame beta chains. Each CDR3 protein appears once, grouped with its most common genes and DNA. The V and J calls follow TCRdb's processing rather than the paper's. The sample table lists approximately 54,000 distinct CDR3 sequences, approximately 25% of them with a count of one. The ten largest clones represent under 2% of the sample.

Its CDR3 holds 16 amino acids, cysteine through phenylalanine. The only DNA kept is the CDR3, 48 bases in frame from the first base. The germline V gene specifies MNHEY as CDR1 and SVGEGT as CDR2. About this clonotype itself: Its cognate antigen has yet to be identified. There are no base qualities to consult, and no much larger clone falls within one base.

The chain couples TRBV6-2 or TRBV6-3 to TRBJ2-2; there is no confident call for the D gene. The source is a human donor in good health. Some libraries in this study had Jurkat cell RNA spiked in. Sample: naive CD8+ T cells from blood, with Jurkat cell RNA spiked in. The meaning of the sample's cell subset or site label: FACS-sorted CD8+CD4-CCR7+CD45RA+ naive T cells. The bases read TGTACCAACAATACTGCTAACAAAAGAAACACCAGGAAGCTGTTTTTT. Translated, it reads CTNNTANKRNTRKLFF.